The clone carrying this TCR beta chain was observed many times. This entry is derived from a study of blood T cells in healthy people across ages. Through a sample-barcoded 5' primer and a J-beta primer mix, a second PCR was run for roughly 6 to 12 cycles. TCRdb reprocessed the 5' RACE reads via MiXCR and lists one record per CDR3 protein. The sample records hundreds of thousands of distinct CDR3 sequences, approximately 22% being singletons. The V end lost 5 bases, the J end lost 3 bases, and 9 bases lay between the germline ends. The CDR3 extends over 13 amino acids. Germline V gene sequence: CDR1 MDHEN, CDR2 SYDVKM.

V is TRBV28 and J is TRBJ2-3, with D unresolved. Sequencing input: blood. This receptor was taken from a man in his 70s in good health. CDR3 coding DNA: TGTGCCAGCAGTCTACCCCATACAGATACGCAGTATTTT. Its translation: CASSLPHTDTQYF.